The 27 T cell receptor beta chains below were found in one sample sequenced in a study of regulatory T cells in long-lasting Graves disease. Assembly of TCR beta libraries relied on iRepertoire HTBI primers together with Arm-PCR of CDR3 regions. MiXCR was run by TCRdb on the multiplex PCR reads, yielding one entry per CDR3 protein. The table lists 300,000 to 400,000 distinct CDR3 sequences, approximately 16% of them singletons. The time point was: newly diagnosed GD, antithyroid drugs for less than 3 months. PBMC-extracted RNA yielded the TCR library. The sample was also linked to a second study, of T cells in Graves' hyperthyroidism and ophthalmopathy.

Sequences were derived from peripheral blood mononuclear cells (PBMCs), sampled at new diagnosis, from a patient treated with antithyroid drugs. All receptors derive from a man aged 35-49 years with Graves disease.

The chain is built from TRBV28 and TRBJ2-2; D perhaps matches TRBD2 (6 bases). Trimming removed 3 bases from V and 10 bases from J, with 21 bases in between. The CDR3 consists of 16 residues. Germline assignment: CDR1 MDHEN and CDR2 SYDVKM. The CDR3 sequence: CASSFLGRDWATELFF. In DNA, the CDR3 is TGTGCCAGCAGTTTTTTAGGCAGGGACTGGGCAACGGAGCTGTTTTTT.

CDR3 DNA: TGTGCCAGCACTATAACGGGGGGGGGGTACAATGAGCAGTTCTTC. This sequence encodes CASTITGGGYNEQFF. This chain joins TRBV12-3 or TRBV12-4 and TRBJ2-1; TRBD2 matches at 8 bases. V shed 7 bases and J 4 bases; nucleotides not matched to a gene: 9. The CDR3 sequence is 15 residues long.

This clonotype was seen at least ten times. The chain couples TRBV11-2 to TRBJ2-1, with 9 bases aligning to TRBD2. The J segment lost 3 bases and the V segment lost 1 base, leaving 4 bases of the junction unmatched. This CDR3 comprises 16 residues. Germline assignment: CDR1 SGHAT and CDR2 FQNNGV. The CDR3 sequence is CASSLVLAGSYNEQFF. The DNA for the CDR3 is TGTGCCAGCAGCTTAGTCCTAGCGGGGAGCTACAATGAGCAGTTCTTC.

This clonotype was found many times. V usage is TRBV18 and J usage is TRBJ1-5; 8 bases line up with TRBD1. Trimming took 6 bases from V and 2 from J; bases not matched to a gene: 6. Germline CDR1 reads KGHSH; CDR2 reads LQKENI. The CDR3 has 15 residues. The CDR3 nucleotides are TGTGCCAGCTCTGTAGGGACAGGCCGCAATCAGCCCCAGCATTTT. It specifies CASSVGTGRNQPQHF.

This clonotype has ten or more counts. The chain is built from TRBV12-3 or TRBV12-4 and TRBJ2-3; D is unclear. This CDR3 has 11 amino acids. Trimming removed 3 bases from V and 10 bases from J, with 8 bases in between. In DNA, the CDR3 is TGTGCCAGCAGTTTGTATTCGGCGCAGTATTTT. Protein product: CASSLYSAQYF.

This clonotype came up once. The CDR3: CATSRYREAGELFF. DNA for the CDR3: TGTGCCACCAGCAGATACAGGGAGGCCGGGGAGCTGTTTTTT. This chain links TRBV15 with TRBJ2-2; TRBD1 or TRBD2 may be the D gene (6 bases each). From germline, CDR1 is LNHNV and CDR2 YYDKDF (reference sequence). CDR3 length: 14 amino acids. Trimming removed 2 bases from V and 6 bases from J, with 10 bases in between.

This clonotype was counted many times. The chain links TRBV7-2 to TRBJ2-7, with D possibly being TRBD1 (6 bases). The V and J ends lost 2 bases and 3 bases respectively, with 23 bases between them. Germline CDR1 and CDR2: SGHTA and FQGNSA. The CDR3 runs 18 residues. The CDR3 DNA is TGTGCCAGCAGCTTATTTCTTTTGATGTGGCAGGGACACTACGAGCAGTACTTC. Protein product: CASSLFLLMWQGHYEQYF.

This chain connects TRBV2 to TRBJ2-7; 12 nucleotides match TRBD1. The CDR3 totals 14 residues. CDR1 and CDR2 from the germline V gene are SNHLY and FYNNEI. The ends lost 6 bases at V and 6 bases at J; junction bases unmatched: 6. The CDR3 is CASRPGQGAVEQYF. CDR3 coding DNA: TGTGCCAGCAGGCCGGGACAGGGGGCGGTCGAGCAGTACTTC.

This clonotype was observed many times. CDR3 amino acids: CASSPTAGGTNTEAFF. In DNA form, the CDR3 reads TGTGCCAGCAGTCCCACCGCCGGGGGGACGAACACTGAAGCTTTCTTT. V usage is TRBV27 and J usage is TRBJ1-1; D might be TRBD1 (5 bases). From germline, CDR1 is MNHEY and CDR2 SMNVEV (reference sequence). V lost 5 bases, J lost 1 base, and 17 bases lay in between. The CDR3 totals 16 residues.

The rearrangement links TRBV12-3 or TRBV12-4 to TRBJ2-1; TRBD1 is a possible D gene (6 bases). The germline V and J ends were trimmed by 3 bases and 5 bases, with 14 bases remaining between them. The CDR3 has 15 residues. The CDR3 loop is CASSFRDTLNNEQFF. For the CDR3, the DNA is TGTGCCAGCAGTTTCCGGGACACCTTGAACAATGAGCAGTTCTTC.

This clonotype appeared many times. CDR3 protein: CASSRRLAGGTDTQYF. Written as DNA, the CDR3 is TGCGCCAGCAGCAGGCGACTAGCGGGGGGCACAGATACGCAGTATTTT. The chain joins TRBV5-1 to TRBJ2-3; 12 nucleotides align to TRBD2. The CDR3 contains 16 residues. Trimming took 4 bases from V and 1 from J; bases not matched to a gene: 4. The germline V gene encodes CDR1 SGHRS and CDR2 YFSETQ.

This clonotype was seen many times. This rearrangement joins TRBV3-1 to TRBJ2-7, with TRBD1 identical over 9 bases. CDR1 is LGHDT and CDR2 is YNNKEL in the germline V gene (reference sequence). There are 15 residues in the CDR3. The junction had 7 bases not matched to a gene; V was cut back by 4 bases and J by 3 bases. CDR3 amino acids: CASSPVPGQGYEQYF. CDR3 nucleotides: TGTGCCAGCAGCCCAGTCCCGGGACAGGGCTACGAGCAGTACTTC.

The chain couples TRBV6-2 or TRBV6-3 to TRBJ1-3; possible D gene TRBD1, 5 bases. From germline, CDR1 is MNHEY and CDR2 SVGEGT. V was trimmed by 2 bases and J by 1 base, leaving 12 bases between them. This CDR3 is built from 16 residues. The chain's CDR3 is CASSYRRGGSGNTIYF. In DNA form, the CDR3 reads TGTGCCAGCAGTTACCGACGCGGGGGATCTGGAAACACCATATATTTT.

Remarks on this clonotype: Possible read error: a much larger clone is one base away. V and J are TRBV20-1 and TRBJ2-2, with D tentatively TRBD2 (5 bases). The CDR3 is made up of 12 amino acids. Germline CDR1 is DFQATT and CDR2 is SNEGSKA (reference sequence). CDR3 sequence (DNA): TGCAGTGCTAGAGGGAACACCGGGAAGCTGTTTTTT. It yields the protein CSARGNTGKLFF.

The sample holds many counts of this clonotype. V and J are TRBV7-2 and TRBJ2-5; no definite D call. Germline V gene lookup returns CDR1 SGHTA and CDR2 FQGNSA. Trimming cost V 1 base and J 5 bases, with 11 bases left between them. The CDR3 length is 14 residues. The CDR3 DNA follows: TGTGCCAGCAGCTTAGACTCCTCGGTGGAGACCCAGTACTTC. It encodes CASSLDSSVETQYF.

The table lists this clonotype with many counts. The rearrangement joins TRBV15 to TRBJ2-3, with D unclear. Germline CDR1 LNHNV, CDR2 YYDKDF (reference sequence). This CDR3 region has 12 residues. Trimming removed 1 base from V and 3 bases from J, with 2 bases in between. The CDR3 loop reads CATSRGTDTQYF. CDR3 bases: TGTGCCACCAGCAGAGGGACAGATACGCAGTATTTT.

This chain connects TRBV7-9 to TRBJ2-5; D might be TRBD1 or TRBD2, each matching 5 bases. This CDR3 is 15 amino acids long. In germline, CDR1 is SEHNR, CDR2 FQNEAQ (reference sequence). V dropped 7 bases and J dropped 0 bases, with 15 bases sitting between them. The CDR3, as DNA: TGTGCCAGCACTTCCGGGGCGTTAAACCAAGAGACCCAGTACTTC. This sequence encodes CASTSGALNQETQYF.

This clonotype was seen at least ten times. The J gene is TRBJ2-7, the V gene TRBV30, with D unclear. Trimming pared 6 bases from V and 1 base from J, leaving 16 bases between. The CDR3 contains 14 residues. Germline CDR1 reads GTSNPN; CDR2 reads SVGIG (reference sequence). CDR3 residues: CACIGRLTSYEQYF. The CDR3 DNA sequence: TGTGCCTGTATTGGGCGGCTAACGTCCTACGAGCAGTACTTC.

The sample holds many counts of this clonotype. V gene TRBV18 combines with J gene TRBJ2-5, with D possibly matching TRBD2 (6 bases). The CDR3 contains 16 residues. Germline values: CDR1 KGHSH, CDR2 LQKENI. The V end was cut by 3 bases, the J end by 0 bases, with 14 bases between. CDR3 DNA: TGTGCCAGCTCACCTGGGTGGGCGGGGAACCAAGAGACCCAGTACTTC. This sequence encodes CASSPGWAGNQETQYF.

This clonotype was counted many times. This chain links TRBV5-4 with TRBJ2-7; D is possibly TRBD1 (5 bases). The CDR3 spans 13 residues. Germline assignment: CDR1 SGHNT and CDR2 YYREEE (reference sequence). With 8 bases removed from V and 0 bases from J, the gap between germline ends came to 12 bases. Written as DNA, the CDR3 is TGTGCCAGTCACAGGCTCAACTCCTACGAGCAGTACTTC. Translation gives CASHRLNSYEQYF.

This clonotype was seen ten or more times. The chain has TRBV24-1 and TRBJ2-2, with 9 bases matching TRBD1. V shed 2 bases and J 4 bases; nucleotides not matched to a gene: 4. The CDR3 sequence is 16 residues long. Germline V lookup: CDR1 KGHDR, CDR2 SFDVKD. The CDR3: CATSDSGTGLTGELFF. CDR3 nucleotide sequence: TGTGCCACCAGTGATTCCGGGACAGGGCTCACCGGGGAGCTGTTTTTT.

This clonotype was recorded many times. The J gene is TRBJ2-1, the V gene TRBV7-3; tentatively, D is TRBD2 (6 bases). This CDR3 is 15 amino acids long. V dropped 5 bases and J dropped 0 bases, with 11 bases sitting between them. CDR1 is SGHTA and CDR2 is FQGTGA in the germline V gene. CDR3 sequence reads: CASSRQAGSYNEQFF. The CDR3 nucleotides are TGTGCCAGCAGCCGACAAGCGGGCTCCTACAATGAGCAGTTCTTC.

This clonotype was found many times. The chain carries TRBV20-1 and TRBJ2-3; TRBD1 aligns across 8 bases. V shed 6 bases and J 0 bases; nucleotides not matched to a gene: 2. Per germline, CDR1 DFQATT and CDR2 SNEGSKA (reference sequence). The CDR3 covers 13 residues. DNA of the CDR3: TGCAGTGCCCGGACAGGGAGCACAGATACGCAGTATTTT. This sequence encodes CSARTGSTDTQYF.

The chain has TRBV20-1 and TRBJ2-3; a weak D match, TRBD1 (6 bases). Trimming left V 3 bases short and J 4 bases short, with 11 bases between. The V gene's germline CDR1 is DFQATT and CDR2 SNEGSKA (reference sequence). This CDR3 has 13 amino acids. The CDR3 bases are TGCAGTGCTAGGGACAGTCCACCAGATACGCAGTATTTT. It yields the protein CSARDSPPDTQYF.

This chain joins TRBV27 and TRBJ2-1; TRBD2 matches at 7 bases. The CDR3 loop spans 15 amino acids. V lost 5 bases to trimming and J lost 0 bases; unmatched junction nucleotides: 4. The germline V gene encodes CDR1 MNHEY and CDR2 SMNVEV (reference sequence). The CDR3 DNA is TGTGCCAGCAGTAAGACTAGCCTCTCCTACAATGAGCAGTTCTTC. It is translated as CASSKTSLSYNEQFF.

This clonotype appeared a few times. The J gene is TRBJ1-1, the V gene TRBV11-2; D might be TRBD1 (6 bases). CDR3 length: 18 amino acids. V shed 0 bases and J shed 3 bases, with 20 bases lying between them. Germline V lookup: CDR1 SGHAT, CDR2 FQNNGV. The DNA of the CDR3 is TGTGCCAGCAGCTTAGATTGGGCTGGGTTGGGGGCCTACACTGAAGCTTTCTTT. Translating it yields CASSLDWAGLGAYTEAFF.

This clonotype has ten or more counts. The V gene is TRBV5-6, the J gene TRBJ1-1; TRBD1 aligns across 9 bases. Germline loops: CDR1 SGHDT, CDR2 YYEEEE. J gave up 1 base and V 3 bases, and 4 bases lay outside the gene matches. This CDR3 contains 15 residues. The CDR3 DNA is TGTGCCAGCAGCTCCACAGGGGGCGCGAACACTGAAGCTTTCTTT. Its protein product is CASSSTGGANTEAFF.